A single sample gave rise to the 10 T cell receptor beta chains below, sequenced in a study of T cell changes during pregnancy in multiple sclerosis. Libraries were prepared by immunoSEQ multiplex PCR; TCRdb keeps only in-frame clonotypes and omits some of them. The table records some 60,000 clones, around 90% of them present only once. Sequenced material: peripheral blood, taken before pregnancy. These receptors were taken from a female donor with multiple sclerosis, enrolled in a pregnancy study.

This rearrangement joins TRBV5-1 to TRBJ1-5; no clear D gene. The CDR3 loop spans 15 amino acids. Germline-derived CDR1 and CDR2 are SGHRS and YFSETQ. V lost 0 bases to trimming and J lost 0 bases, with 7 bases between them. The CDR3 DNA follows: TGCGCCAGCAGCTTGGGGGGAGATAGCAATCAGCCCCAGCATTTT. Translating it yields CASSLGGDSNQPQHF. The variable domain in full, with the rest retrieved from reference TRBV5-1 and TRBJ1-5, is KAGVTQTPRYLIKTRGQQVTLSCSPISGHRSVSWYQQTPGQGLQFLFEYFSETQRNKGNFPGRFSGRQFSNSRSEMNVSTLELGDSALYLCASSLGGDSNQPQHFGDGTRLSIL.

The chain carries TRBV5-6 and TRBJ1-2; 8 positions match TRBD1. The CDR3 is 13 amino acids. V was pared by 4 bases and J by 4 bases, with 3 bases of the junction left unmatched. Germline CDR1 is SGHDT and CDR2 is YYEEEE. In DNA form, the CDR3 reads TGTGCCAGCAGCCCTGACAGGGGCTATGGCTACACCTTC. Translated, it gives CASSPDRGYGYTF.

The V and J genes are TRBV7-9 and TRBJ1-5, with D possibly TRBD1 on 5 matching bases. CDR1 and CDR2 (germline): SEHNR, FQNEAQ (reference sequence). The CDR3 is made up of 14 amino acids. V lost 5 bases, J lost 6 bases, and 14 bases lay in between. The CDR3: CASSLEAGLQPQHF. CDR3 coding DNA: TGTGCCAGCAGCCTCGAGGCAGGGCTTCAGCCCCAGCATTTT.

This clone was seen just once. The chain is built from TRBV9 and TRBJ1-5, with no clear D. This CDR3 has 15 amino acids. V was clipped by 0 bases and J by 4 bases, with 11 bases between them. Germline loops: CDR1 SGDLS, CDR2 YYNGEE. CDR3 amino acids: CASSVAGGNNQPQHF. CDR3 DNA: TGTGCCAGCAGCGTAGCTGGAGGTAATAATCAGCCCCAGCATTTT.

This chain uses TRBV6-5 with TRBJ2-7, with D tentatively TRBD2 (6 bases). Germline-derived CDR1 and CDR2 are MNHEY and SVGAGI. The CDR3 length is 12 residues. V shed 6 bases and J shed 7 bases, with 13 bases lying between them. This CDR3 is CASRGGAMEQYF. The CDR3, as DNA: TGTGCCAGCAGGGGCGGGGCGATGGAGCAGTACTTC.

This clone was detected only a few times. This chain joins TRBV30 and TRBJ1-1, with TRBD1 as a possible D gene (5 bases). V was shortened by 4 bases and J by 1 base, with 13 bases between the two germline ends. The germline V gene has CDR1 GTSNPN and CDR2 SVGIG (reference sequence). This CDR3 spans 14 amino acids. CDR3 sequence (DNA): TGTGCCTGGAAAACAGGTCGAAGGAACACTGAAGCTTTCTTT. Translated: CAWKTGRRNTEAFF.

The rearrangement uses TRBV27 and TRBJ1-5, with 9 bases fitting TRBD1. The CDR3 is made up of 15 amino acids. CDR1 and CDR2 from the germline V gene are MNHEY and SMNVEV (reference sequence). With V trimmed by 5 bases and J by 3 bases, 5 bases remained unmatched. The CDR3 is CASSPGQGPNQPQHF. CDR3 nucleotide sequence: TGTGCCAGCAGTCCAGGACAGGGGCCCAATCAGCCCCAGCATTTT.

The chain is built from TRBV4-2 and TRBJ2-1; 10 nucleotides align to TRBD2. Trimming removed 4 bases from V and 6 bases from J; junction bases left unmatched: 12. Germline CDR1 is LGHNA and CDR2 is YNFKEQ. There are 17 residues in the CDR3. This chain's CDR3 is CASSPLVSQRGGNEQFF. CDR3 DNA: TGTGCCAGCAGCCCCCTAGTGAGTCAGCGGGGGGGCAATGAGCAGTTCTTC.

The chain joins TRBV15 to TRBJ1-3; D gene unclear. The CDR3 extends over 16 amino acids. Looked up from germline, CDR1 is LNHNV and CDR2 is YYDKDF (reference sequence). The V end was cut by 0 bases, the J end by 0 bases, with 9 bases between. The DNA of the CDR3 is TGTGCCACCAGCAGAGATTTTTCAGTCTCTGGAAACACCATATATTTT. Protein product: CATSRDFSVSGNTIYF.

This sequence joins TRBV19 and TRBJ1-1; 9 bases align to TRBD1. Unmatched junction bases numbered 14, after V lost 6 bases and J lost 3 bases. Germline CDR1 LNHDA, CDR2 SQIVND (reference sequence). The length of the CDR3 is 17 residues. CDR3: CASRNRGRPIPDTEAFF. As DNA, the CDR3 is TGTGCCAGTAGGAACAGGGGGCGCCCGATCCCGGACACTGAAGCTTTCTTT. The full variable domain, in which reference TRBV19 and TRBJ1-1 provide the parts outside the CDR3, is DGGITQSPKYLFRKEGQNVTLSCEQNLNHDAMYWYRQDPGQGLRLIYYSQIVNDFQKGDIAEGYSVSREKKESFPLTVTSAQKNPTAFYLCASRNRGRPIPDTEAFFGQGTRLTVV.